The 25 T cell receptor beta chains presented below share a single source sample, sequenced in a study of shared clonotypes between healthy human individuals. CD8 cells classed as naive were CD45RO-negative and positively selected for CCR7, excluding terminally differentiated effector memory CD45RA+ cells. Method: immunoSEQ multiplex PCR; TCRdb's copy keeps in-frame clones and lacks some. The data show roughly 590,000 clones, 95% to 96% seen once. Sequencing used naive CD8+ T cells sorted from blood. These receptors came from a woman in her 30s in good health.

The table lists this clone with a count of one. The chain has TRBV7-9 and TRBJ1-1; unclear D gene. The CDR3 spans 13 residues. The V gene's germline CDR1 is SEHNR and CDR2 FQNEAQ (reference sequence). V was cut by 3 bases and J by 2 bases, with 7 bases left in between. This CDR3 reads CASSFHLNTEAFF. The CDR3 coding sequence is TGTGCCAGCAGCTTTCACCTTAACACTGAAGCTTTCTTT. Using reference TRBV7-9 and TRBJ1-1 for the parts outside the CDR3, the full variable domain is DTGVSQNPRHKITKRGQNVTFRCDPISEHNRLYWYRQTLGQGPEFLTYFQNEAQLEKSRLLSDRFSAERPKGSFSTLEIQRTEQGDSAMYLCASSFHLNTEAFFGQGTRLTVV.

The V call is TRBV13, the J call TRBJ2-7; D might be TRBD2 (6 bases). The germline V gene has CDR1 PRHDT and CDR2 FYEKMQ (reference sequence). Trimming removed 3 bases from V and 0 bases from J, with 15 bases in between. The CDR3 covers 16 residues. The CDR3 region is CASSFLSSGYSYEQYF. CDR3 DNA sequence: TGTGCCAGCAGCTTCCTTTCCAGCGGGTACTCCTACGAGCAGTACTTC.

The chain is built from TRBV7-9 and TRBJ2-2; D unclear. The V end was cut by 2 bases, the J end by 2 bases, with 12 bases between. CDR3 length: 16 residues. Germline CDR1 SEHNR, CDR2 FQNEAQ (reference sequence). This chain's CDR3 is CASSLPATDNTGELFF. The CDR3 DNA is TGTGCCAGCAGCTTACCTGCGACGGACAACACCGGGGAGCTGTTTTTT.

The chain employs TRBV15 and TRBJ1-1; D remains ambiguous. CDR1 and CDR2 from the germline V gene are LNHNV and YYDKDF (reference sequence). V lost 0 bases and J lost 5, with 13 bases in between. The CDR3 consists of 15 residues. CDR3 sequence reads: CATSRDSLGGTEAFF. In DNA, the CDR3 is TGTGCCACCAGCAGAGATAGTTTGGGAGGGACTGAAGCTTTCTTT.

As for this clone: Additional DNA sequences in this sample encode the identical CDR3. This chain uses TRBV30 with TRBJ2-7; tentative D call: TRBD2 (5 bases). V was trimmed by 0 bases and J by 1 base, leaving 7 bases between them. There are 13 residues in the CDR3. The germline CDR1 and CDR2 sequences are GTSNPN and SVGIG (reference sequence). The CDR3 DNA is TGTGCCTGGAGTGTGAGCGGATCCTACGAGCAGTACTTC. This encodes CAWSVSGSYEQYF.

This rearrangement joins TRBV7-6 to TRBJ2-5; 13 bases match TRBD2. The assigned J gene may be wrong: the sequence end matches TRBJ2-7 better. This CDR3 has 16 amino acids. The germline CDR1 and CDR2 sequences are SGHVS and FNYEAQ. Written as DNA, the CDR3 is TGTGCCAGCAGCCCGGGACTAGCGGGGAGCTCCTACGAGCAGTACTTC. Translated: CASSPGLAGSSYEQYF.

This clone was observed a single time. The rearrangement links TRBV21-1 to TRBJ2-7; whether TRBD1, the table's D call, matches the DNA was not checked. TRBV21-1 is a recognized pseudogene. This CDR3 region has 16 residues. CDR3 sequence: CASSAFPGTGDYEQYF. DNA of the CDR3: TGTGCCAGCAGCGCCTTTCCCGGGACAGGGGACTACGAGCAGTACTTC.

CDR3 DNA sequence: TGTGCCAGCAGCTGGGACAGTGGAAGGGCCCAGTACTTC. This sequence encodes CASSWDSGRAQYF. The V and J genes are TRBV27 and TRBJ2-5; 7 positions agree with TRBD1. Trimming cost V 6 bases and J 9 bases; bases outside gene matches: 10. Germline V gene lookup returns CDR1 MNHEY and CDR2 SMNVEV (reference sequence). The CDR3 loop spans 13 amino acids.

A note on this clone: The same CDR3 is also encoded by other DNA sequences in this sample. This chain links TRBV7-2 with TRBJ2-2; no clear D gene. Germline V lookup: CDR1 SGHTA, CDR2 FQGNSA. This CDR3 spans 14 amino acids. Trimming cost V 4 bases and J 3 bases, with 9 bases left between them. CDR3 sequence (DNA): TGTGCCAGCAGCTCGGGTACCTACACCGGGGAGCTGTTTTTT. Encoded protein: CASSSGTYTGELFF.

J is TRBJ2-7 and V is TRBV28; weak D call: TRBD1 (5 bases). The CDR3 is 16 residues long. The germline V gene has CDR1 MDHEN and CDR2 SYDVKM. Trimming removed 4 bases from V and 7 bases from J, with 23 bases in between. The CDR3 protein is CASSSTVGIGVREQYF. The DNA for the CDR3 is TGTGCCAGCAGTTCGACGGTGGGGATAGGGGTGCGGGAGCAGTACTTC. Drawing the rest from reference TRBV28 and TRBJ2-7, the complete variable domain is DVKVTQSSRYLVKRTGEKVFLECVQDMDHENMFWYRQDPGLGLRLIYFSYDVKMKEKGDIPEGYSVSREKKERFSLILESASTNQTSMYLCASSSTVGIGVREQYFGPGTRLTVT.

The chain couples TRBV7-6 to TRBJ2-7; 7 nucleotides match TRBD2. With 4 bases clipped from V and 4 bases from J, the junction kept 7 bases outside the gene matches. The CDR3 is 14 amino acids. Looked up from germline, CDR1 is SGHVS and CDR2 is FNYEAQ. The CDR3 loop reads CASSSGEGRYEQYF. For the CDR3, the DNA is TGTGCCAGCAGCTCCGGGGAGGGGAGGTACGAGCAGTACTTC.

V is TRBV2 and J is TRBJ2-2; D gene unclear. Deletions cut 5 bases from V and 7 bases from J, with 5 bases between. The CDR3 sequence is 11 residues long. Germline CDR1 and CDR2: SNHLY and FYNNEI. Here the CDR3 DNA reads TGTGCCAGCAGTCCCAACGGGGAGCTGTTTTTT. Encoded protein: CASSPNGELFF.

The chain couples TRBV6-6 to TRBJ1-4; 7 bases align to TRBD1. The V gene end was trimmed by 2 bases and the J gene end by 8 bases; junction bases not matched to a gene: 8. Per the germline V gene, CDR1 is MNHNY and CDR2 is SVGAGI (reference sequence). The CDR3 loop spans 15 amino acids. The chain's CDR3 is CASSYTRQGREKLFF. DNA of the CDR3: TGTGCCAGCAGTTACACCAGACAGGGTAGAGAAAAACTGTTTTTT.

The genes are TRBV28 and TRBJ1-2, with D perhaps TRBD1 (5 bases). CDR1 and CDR2 (germline): MDHEN, SYDVKM. V was cut by 1 base and J by 7 bases, with 13 bases left in between. CDR3 length: 14 residues. The CDR3, as DNA: TGTGCCAGCAGTTTATTAGGAGGGGCCGGTGGCTACACCTTC. It codes for CASSLLGGAGGYTF.

The rearrangement links TRBV11-3 to TRBJ1-1; 8 positions match TRBD1. Germline lookup yields CDR1 SGHNT and CDR2 YENEEA. After removal of 5 bases from V and 11 bases from J, the junction contained 10 bases not matched to a gene. This CDR3 region has 13 residues. In DNA, the CDR3 is TGTGCCAGCAGCCTCGGACAGGGACAAGGCGCTTTCTTT. Translation gives CASSLGQGQGAFF.

The chain carries TRBV4-1 and TRBJ2-7, with 9 bases identical to TRBD2. The CDR3 is 15 amino acids. With 0 bases clipped from V and 6 bases from J, the junction kept 6 bases outside the gene matches. The germline V gene has CDR1 MGHRA and CDR2 YSYEKL. The CDR3 DNA follows: TGCGCCAGCAGCCAAGAACGGCTAGCGGGACGCGAGCAGTACTTC. Its protein product is CASSQERLAGREQYF.

In this sample, this clone turned up once. Other DNA sequences from this sample encode an identical CDR3 as well. The chain is built from TRBV28 and TRBJ1-5; D unclear. Germline values: CDR1 MDHEN, CDR2 SYDVKM. The CDR3 spans 11 residues. Trimming took 5 bases from V and 3 from J, leaving 2 bases between them. CDR3 DNA: TGTGCCAGCAGTAACAATCAGCCCCAGCATTTT. Its protein is CASSNNQPQHF.

This clone was seen once. The V gene is TRBV11-2, the J gene TRBJ1-2; D is uncertain. In germline, CDR1 is SGHAT, CDR2 FQNNGV. The V gene lost 7 bases and the J gene lost 4 bases, with 13 bases spanning the gap. The CDR3 extends over 13 amino acids. The CDR3, as DNA: TGTGCCAGCACCCTCCCGTCAGGCTATGGCTACACCTTC. Its translation: CASTLPSGYGYTF.

The CDR3 sequence: CASSSGQFYEQYF. For the CDR3, the DNA is TGTGCCAGCAGCTCGGGACAGTTTTACGAGCAGTACTTC. The chain uses TRBV11-2 and TRBJ2-7, with TRBD1 matching 7 bases. The ends lost 4 bases at V and 4 bases at J; junction bases unmatched: 4. Germline V gene lookup returns CDR1 SGHAT and CDR2 FQNNGV. This CDR3 has 13 residues.

The chain employs TRBV6-5 and TRBJ1-4; maybe TRBD1 (5 bases). The V and J ends lost 0 bases and 8 bases respectively, with 13 bases between them. The CDR3 consists of 15 residues. Looked up from germline, CDR1 is MNHEY and CDR2 is SVGAGI. CDR3 bases: TGTGCCAGCAGTTACTCGGGGCAGGGAGGAGAAAAACTGTTTTTT. Protein sequence: CASSYSGQGGEKLFF.

This rearrangement joins TRBV27 to TRBJ2-1, with TRBD2 matching over 10 bases. This CDR3 is built from 15 residues. CDR1 and CDR2 from the germline V gene are MNHEY and SMNVEV (reference sequence). Unmatched junction bases numbered 2, after V lost 6 bases and J lost 0 bases. Here the CDR3 DNA reads TGTGCCAGCAGACCTAGCGGGAGCTCCTACAATGAGCAGTTCTTC. Its translation is CASRPSGSSYNEQFF.

This clone has only one observation. This sequence joins TRBV15 and TRBJ2-7; weak D call: TRBD1 (6 bases). Deletions cut 0 bases from V and 1 base from J, with 10 bases between. Germline V gives CDR1 LNHNV, CDR2 YYDKDF (reference sequence). The CDR3 spans 15 residues. CDR3 sequence reads: CATSRDRGQSYEQYF. In DNA, the CDR3 is TGTGCCACCAGCAGAGATCGTGGACAGTCCTACGAGCAGTACTTC.

The chain combines TRBV13 with TRBJ2-7, with D possibly TRBD2 on 6 matching bases. Trimming removed 4 bases at V and 3 bases at J, with 13 bases between. The germline V gene encodes CDR1 PRHDT and CDR2 FYEKMQ (reference sequence). This CDR3 region has 14 residues. CDR3 DNA: TGTGCCAGCAGCTCATCGGGAGCCCACTACGAGCAGTACTTC. It is translated as CASSSSGAHYEQYF.

The rearrangement joins TRBV7-6 to TRBJ2-7; no reliable D call. This CDR3 region has 13 residues. CDR1 is SGHVS and CDR2 is FNYEAQ in the germline V gene. Trimming stripped 0 bases from V and 4 bases from J, with 7 bases between. The CDR3 bases are TGTGCCAGCAGCTTAGCTTCCAGGTACGAGCAGTACTTC. Translated: CASSLASRYEQYF.

This rearrangement joins TRBV2 to TRBJ1-2; D remains ambiguous. V lost 1 base, J lost 0 bases, and 9 bases lay in between. The germline V gene encodes CDR1 SNHLY and CDR2 FYNNEI. This CDR3 contains 15 residues. CDR3 loop: CASSEGYGANYGYTF. CDR3 coding DNA: TGTGCCAGCAGTGAAGGGTACGGCGCTAACTATGGCTACACCTTC.